The T cell receptor beta chain under discussion was sequenced for a study of blood T cells in healthy people across ages. Study-wide results and limits: The long-lived group displayed more naive CD4+ cells, plus higher diversity, than the aged donors did.

Germline assignment: CDR1 DFQATT and CDR2 SNEGSKA (reference sequence). The length of the CDR3 is 11 residues. The V end was cut by 7 bases, the J end by 1 base, with 7 bases between. Together with a sample-barcoded 5' primer, a J-beta primer mix was included in a second PCR lasting roughly 7 to 11 cycles. Tags on each cDNA molecule came from a template-switch adaptor with 12 random nucleotides. At least 2.5 million CDR3-containing paired-end reads were obtained per sample. TCRdb passed the 5' RACE reads through MiXCR, listing each CDR3 protein once. The data show 600,000 to 800,000 distinct CDR3 sequences, 52% seen once. The table lists this clonotype with a few counts. Its matching antigen is unknown. The individuals who served as donors were healthy Caucasians living in Russia, aged roughly 6 to 100.

The clonotype comes from a woman aged 80 or over in good health. V usage is TRBV20-1 and J usage is TRBJ1-1; D gene unclear. Sequencing was carried out using blood. This CDR3 is CSVEQNTEAFF. The CDR3 nucleotides read TGCAGTGTTGAGCAGAACACTGAAGCTTTCTTT.